This T cell receptor (beta chain) was observed in a study of shared clonotypes between healthy human individuals. Findings of the study overall: Collection of samples was limited to blood; tissue repertoires likely differ. Clonotype sharing levels among donors were expected to vary with sequencing depth. Represented genetic and exposure-history diversity was restricted by having few donors. Estimated clonotype richness was generally higher in naive than memory subsets.

As concerns this clone: Its antigen is unidentified.

Repertoires were generated with immunoSEQ multiplex PCR, while TCRdb's copy carries only in-frame clones and drops some. Of roughly 640,000 clones listed, around two thirds are singletons. This CDR3 contains 14 residues. The germline V gene has CDR1 SGHDT and CDR2 YYEEEE. V was clipped by 5 bases and J by 2 bases; unmatched bases: 5. This receptor was taken from a woman in her twenties or thirties in good health. The chain has TRBV5-6 and TRBJ2-7; the match to TRBD2 covers 9 bases. The sequenced material came from memory CD4+ T cells sorted from blood. Described subset: CD45RA-negative fraction. The CDR3 loop is CASSLAGAPYEQYF. The CDR3 DNA reads as TGTGCCAGCAGTTTAGCGGGAGCCCCCTACGAGCAGTACTTC.